Sequencing of this T cell receptor (beta chain) was carried out in a study of response to subunit inactivated influenza vaccine (dated by TCRdb to 2016 to 2019). At the level of the whole study: Deep quantitative T cell receptor repertoire profiling was used in the study to track responses to a trivalent subunit inactivated influenza vaccine. Study-wide conclusions, independent of this receptor: According to the authors, only a limited number of new T cells may be recruited by each seasonal influenza vaccination.

The CDR3 sequence holds 13 residues, the cysteine and phenylalanine included. Just CDR3 DNA is preserved here, 39 bases in frame from base 1. Trimming removed 5 bases from V and 7 bases from J, leaving 11 bases between the germline ends. Libraries were prepared through RT-PCR. Sequencing was carried out with an Illumina HiSeq 2500. TCRdb applied fastp at Q25 and MiXCR to the public reads, then kept only in-frame beta chains. Each record represents a unique CDR3 protein, reported with the most common genes and DNA among its rows. For this sample there are around 570,000 distinct CDR3 sequences; about 10% appear just once. The ten biggest clones cover 9.5% to 12% of the sample. This clonotype was detected a few times. This receptor's antigen is unknown. The record has no base qualities; no much larger clone is one base away. The same data also went into a second study, on T cells expressing NK-cell markers. In that second paper, the authors write: The TCR beta cDNA libraries were made using 5'RACE template switching, a step that added both a universal primer site and unique molecular identifiers. In sorted CD3+CD56+NKG2C+, CD3+CD56+NKG2C- and CD3+CD56-NKG2C+ T-cell subsets from several donors, TCR beta-chain repertoires were profiled. Among the eight sequenced donors, seven were HCMV-seropositive and one was HCMV-seronegative. In several experiments an anti-gammadeltaTCR antibody was added to restrict sorting to alphabetaTCR-expressing T cells. In several donors, the dominant CD3+CD56+NKG2C+ clonotypes were found to rank among the top 10 CD8+ clonotypes and to make up 1.0-7.0% of CD8+ T cells. Those dominant clonotypes were again the most abundant among CD3+CD56-NKG2C+ cells in a handful of donors, at about 25-60.1%. It remained unclear whether the expanded NKG2C-expressing T cell clones were specific for HCMV antigens. The study sequenced eight donors, all healthy volunteers chosen at random: three men and five women. HCMV serostatus was determined by detecting HCMV-specific IgG in serum with a commercial ELISA kit. Ficoll density gradient centrifugation was used to isolate peripheral blood mononuclear cells from blood. For over five donors, bulk peripheral blood T-cell repertoires were also sequenced from unsorted PBMC. Priming for cDNA synthesis came from the TCR beta constant segment, and two successive PCR amplification steps followed. The libraries were sequenced on Illumina HiSeq 2000/2500, MiSeq or NextSeq, producing 2 x 150 bp reads. Reads were demultiplexed and grouped by UMI with MIGEC, and clonotypes were assembled and quantified with MiTCR. Only TCR cDNA sequences supported by at least two reads were kept to exclude erroneous sequences. The tcR package was used for downstream repertoire analysis, and clonotypes were matched across fractions by CDR3 nucleotide sequence plus V segment. VDJmatch was used to annotate antigen specificity against VDJdb, with one amino acid substitution in CDR3 permitted.

Rearrangement joined TRBV12-3 or TRBV12-4 to TRBJ1-4, with no reliable assignment of the D segment. This clonotype was obtained from a man aged 45-65 years who received an inactivated influenza vaccine. Donor details come from another sample of the same person, matched by shared clones. The material was PBMCs from blood, obtained on the day of vaccination. The sequence in DNA is TGTGCCAGCAGTGGACCCTGGGGTGAAAAACTGTTTTTT. Its protein product is CASSGPWGEKLFF.